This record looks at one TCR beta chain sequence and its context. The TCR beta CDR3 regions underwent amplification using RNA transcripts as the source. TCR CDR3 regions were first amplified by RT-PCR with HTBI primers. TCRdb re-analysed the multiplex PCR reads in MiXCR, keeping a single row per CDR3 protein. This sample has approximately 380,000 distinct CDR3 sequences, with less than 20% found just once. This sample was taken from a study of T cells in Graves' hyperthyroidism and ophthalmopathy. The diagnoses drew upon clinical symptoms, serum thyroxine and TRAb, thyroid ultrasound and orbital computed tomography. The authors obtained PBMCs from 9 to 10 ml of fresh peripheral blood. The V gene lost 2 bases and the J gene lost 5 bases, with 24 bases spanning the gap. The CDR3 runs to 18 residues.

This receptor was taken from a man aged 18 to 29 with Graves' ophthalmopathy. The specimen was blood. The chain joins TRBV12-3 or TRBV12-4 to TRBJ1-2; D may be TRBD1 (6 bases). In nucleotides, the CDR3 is TGTGCCAGCAGTTTACCTAGCGGGGGGGCCGCTAGATTATATGGCTACACCTTC. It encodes CASSLPSGGAARLYGYTF.